The T cell receptor (beta chain) described here comes from a study of CD8 T cells in ankylosing spondylitis. General observations from the study: Reportedly, matched ankylosing spondylitis synovial fluid was significantly enriched for disease-linked clones. Among TCR beta sequences, a motif of several highly homologous variants appeared characteristic of ankylosing spondylitis blood.

The length of the CDR3 is 14 residues. V lost 0 bases and J 2 bases, leaving 8 bases between the germline ends. Germline-derived CDR1 and CDR2 are LGHNT and FRNRAP. This clonotype showed up just a few times. Its antigen is still unknown. MiXCR was run by TCRdb on the 5' RACE reads, yielding one entry per CDR3 protein. The profile shows over 600,000 distinct CDR3 sequences, around 19% of them singletons. This chain links TRBV12-5 with TRBJ2-7; a weak D match, TRBD1 (6 bases). The clonotype originates from a male donor with ankylosing spondylitis. Source material: blood, either unsorted or a sorted T cell fraction (not recorded which). CDR3 region: CASGLVGDTYEQYF. DNA for the CDR3: TGTGCTAGTGGTTTGGTAGGGGACACCTACGAGCAGTACTTC.